This TCR beta chain was captured in a study of blood T cell repertoires in COVID-19. The overall study: Sites in the United States, Italy and Spain provided acute and convalescent COVID-19 samples. PBMCs, B-cell-depleted T cells, or T cells provided the cDNA or gDNA that made up the material.

How the authors handled the data: Amplifying reference gene primers gave estimates of nucleated cell counts. The assay was immunoSEQ multiplex PCR, and TCRdb's table has in-frame clones only and misses some. V and J calls and clone size are those listed in that table; D and trimming were worked out from the DNA. The data show a few hundred thousand clones, with approximately 81% seen just once and roughly 3.1% held by the top ten. This CDR3 contains 15 residues. The ends were cut back, 2 bases at V and 9 bases at J, with 17 bases in the middle. In germline, CDR1 is LGHNA, CDR2 YSLEER. The receptor was derived from a woman aged 18-29 years with acute or convalescent COVID-19. The chain couples TRBV4-3 to TRBJ2-1; the D gene is possibly TRBD2 (5 bases). What was sequenced was peripheral blood. CDR3 DNA: TGCGCCAGCAGCCAAAAAACTAGGACTGAGGGTGAGCAGTTCTTC. The encoded protein is CASSQKTRTEGEQFF.